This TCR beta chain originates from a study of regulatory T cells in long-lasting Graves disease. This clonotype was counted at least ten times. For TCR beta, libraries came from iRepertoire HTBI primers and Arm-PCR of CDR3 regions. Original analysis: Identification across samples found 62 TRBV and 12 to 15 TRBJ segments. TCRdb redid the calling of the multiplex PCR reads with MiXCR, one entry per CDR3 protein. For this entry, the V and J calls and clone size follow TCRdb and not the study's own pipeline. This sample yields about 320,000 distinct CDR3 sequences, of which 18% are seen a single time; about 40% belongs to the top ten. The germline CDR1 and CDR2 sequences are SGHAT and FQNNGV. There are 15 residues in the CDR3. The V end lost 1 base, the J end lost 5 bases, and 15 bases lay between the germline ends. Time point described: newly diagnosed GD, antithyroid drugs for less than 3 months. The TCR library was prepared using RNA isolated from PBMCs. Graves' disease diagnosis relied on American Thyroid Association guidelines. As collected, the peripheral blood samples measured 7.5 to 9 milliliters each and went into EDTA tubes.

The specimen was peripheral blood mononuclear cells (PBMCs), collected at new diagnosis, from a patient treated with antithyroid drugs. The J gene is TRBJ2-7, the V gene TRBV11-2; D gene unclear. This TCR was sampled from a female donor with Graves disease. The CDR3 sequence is CASSLATPPPHEQYF. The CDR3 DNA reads TGTGCCAGCAGCTTAGCGACCCCCCCCCCCCACGAGCAGTACTTC.